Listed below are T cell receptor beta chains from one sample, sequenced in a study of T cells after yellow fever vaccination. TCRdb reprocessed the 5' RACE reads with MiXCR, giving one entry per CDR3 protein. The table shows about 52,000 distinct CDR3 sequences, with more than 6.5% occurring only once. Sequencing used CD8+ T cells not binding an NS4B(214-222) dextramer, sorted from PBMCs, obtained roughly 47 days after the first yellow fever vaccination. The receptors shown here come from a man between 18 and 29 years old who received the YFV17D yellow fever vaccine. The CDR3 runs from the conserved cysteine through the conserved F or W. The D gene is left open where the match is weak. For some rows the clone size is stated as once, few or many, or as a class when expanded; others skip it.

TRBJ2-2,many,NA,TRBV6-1,CASGRQNTGELFF,TGTGCCAGCGGACGTCAGAACACCGGGGAGCTGTTTTTT
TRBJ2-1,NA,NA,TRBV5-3,CARSFPADNNEQFF,TGTGCCAGAAGCTTTCCGGCGGATAACAATGAGCAGTTCTTC
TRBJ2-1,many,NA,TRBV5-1,CASSTIRASYNEQFF,TGCGCCAGCAGCACGATCAGGGCGTCCTACAATGAGCAGTTCTTC
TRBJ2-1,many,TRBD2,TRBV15,CATGTSGGFSYNEQFF,TGTGCCACCGGGACTAGCGGGGGATTCTCCTACAATGAGCAGTTCTTC
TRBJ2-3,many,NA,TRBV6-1,CATAIRDSWATDTQYF,TGTGCCACCGCTATCCGGGACTCCTGGGCCACAGATACGCAGTATTTT
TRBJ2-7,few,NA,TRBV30,CAYDRLSYEQYF,TGTGCTTACGACAGACTCTCCTACGAGCAGTACTTC
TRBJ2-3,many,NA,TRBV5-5,CASSWGSDTQYF,TGTGCCAGCAGCTGGGGTTCAGATACGCAGTATTTT
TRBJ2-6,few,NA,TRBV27,CASRLTAGANVLTF,TGTGCCAGCAGGCTGACGGCAGGGGCCAACGTCCTGACTTTC
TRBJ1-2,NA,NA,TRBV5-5,CASSLTPRTDYGYTF,TGTGCCAGCAGTCTAACCCCTAGGACAGACTATGGCTACACCTTC
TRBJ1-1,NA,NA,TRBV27,CASSLLGPGTEAFF,TGTGCCAGCAGTTTACTGGGGCCGGGCACTGAAGCTTTCTTT
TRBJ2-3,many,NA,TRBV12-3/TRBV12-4,CASSFGTSGRTDTQYF,TGTGCCAGCAGCTTTGGGACCTCCGGACGCACAGATACGCAGTATTTT